A selection of T cell receptor beta chains follows, all from one sample in a study of cytotoxic CD8 clonotypes in ibrutinib-treated CLL. TCRdb keeps only in-frame clones here, not all; method: immunoSEQ multiplex PCR. The sample lists 200,000 to 250,000 clones, around 75% occurring once. The sample here was PBMCs, taken after 12 months of ibrutinib treatment. These receptors were taken from a human donor with chronic lymphocytic leukemia. Each CDR3 is given with its conserved first and last residue. The order of the fields is D gene, V gene, J gene, clone size, CDR3 DNA, CDR3 protein. The D gene is left open where the match is weak. Clone size is not always given. Where it is, it says once, few, many or a class for expanded clones.

>-|TRBV7-6|TRBJ1-1|-
TGTGCCAGCAGTACCGGCCTAGAGAACACTGAAGCTTTCTTT
CASSTGLENTEAFF
>-|TRBV7-2|TRBJ1-2|-
TGTGCCAGCAGCCAGGGAGCTAACTATGGCTACACCTTC
CASSQGANYGYTF
>TRBD1|TRBV28|TRBJ1-1|once
TGTGCCAGCAGTGTACCGGGACAGGGAAACACTGAAGCTTTCTTT
CASSVPGQGNTEAFF
>TRBD1|TRBV5-1|TRBJ2-7|-
TGCGCCAGCAGCTTGGAGGGGGCGTTTGAGCAGTACTTC
CASSLEGAFEQYF
>-|TRBV6-5|TRBJ1-4|-
TGTGCCAGCAGCTACACTGCAACTAATGAAAAACTGTTTTTT
CASSYTATNEKLFF
>TRBD1|TRBV7-2|TRBJ1-1|few
TGTGCCAGCAGCTTAGGTTGGCGACAGGGCACTGAAGCTTTCTTT
CASSLGWRQGTEAFF
>-|TRBV7-3|TRBJ1-3|-
TGTGCCAGCAGCCCCACAGGGAATCCTGGAAACACCATATATTTT
CASSPTGNPGNTIYF
>-|TRBV5-1|TRBJ1-5|few
TGCGCCAGCAGCTTAGGGGGGTTCAATCAGCCCCAGCATTTT
CASSLGGFNQPQHF
>TRBD1|TRBV5-1|TRBJ1-6|-
TGCGCCAGCAGCCCTCGGACAGGTCCTCTTTCACCCCTCCACTTT
CASSPRTGPLSPLHF
>TRBD1|TRBV19|TRBJ2-3|-
TGTGCCAGTAGAAGGACAGGCATCAGCACAGATACGCAGTATTTT
CASRRTGISTDTQYF
>TRBD1|TRBV6-5|TRBJ2-3|few
TGTGCCAGCAGAAGGAGGACAGGGGGCACAGATACGCAGTATTTT
CASRRRTGGTDTQYF
>-|TRBV5-1|TRBJ1-5|-
TGCGCCAGCAGATGGGGGGACCAAGGGCCCCAGCATTTT
CASRWGDQGPQHF
>TRBD2|TRBV6-5|TRBJ2-1|-
TGTGCCAGCACTAGTACTAGCGGGGGGAACAATGAGCAGTTCTTC
CASTSTSGGNNEQFF
>-|TRBV6-5|TRBJ1-2|-
TGTGCCAGCAGTTACACGACGTCTAGTGGCTACACCTTC
CASSYTTSSGYTF
>-|TRBV30|TRBJ2-7|-
TGTGCCTGGAGTAACCCCGGGCTAAGGGAGCAGTACTTC
CAWSNPGLREQYF
>TRBD1|TRBV5-8|TRBJ2-1|once
TGTGCCAGCAGAACCTTAGGGATTGGGACAGGGAGTAGTGAGCAGTTCTTC
CASRTLGIGTGSSEQFF